The 26 T cell receptor beta chains given below trace back to one sample, sequenced in a study of cytomegalovirus exposure and HLA in healthy donors. With 60 Vbeta and 13 Jbeta primers, the PCR was carried out. Clones were read by immunoSEQ multiplex PCR, and TCRdb kept only the in-frame ones, dropping some. Of some 160,000 clones listed, around 77% are singletons. The source material was PBMCs. Every receptor here comes from a woman aged 25-40 years in good health and CMV-seronegative.

This chain joins TRBV6-5 and TRBJ1-2; D is unclear. With 6 bases removed from V and 1 base from J, the gap between germline ends came to 9 bases. This CDR3 region has 13 residues. Germline V lookup: CDR1 MNHEY, CDR2 SVGAGI. As DNA, the CDR3 is TGTGCCAGCAGAAGGGAGGGTAACTATGGCTACACCTTC. As protein: CASRREGNYGYTF.

CDR3 sequence reads: CAISEWNRVKVGNQPQHF. The CDR3 coding sequence is TGTGCCATCAGTGAATGGAACAGGGTGAAGGTCGGCAATCAGCCCCAGCATTTT. The genes are TRBV10-3 and TRBJ1-5, with D possibly being TRBD1 (6 bases). Trimming removed 3 bases at V and 2 bases at J, with 20 bases between. Germline V gives CDR1 ENHRY, CDR2 SYGVKD. The CDR3 runs to 18 residues.

This clone was counted a few times. The CDR3 sequence is CASSLRGVGYTEAFF. CDR3 in DNA: TGTGCCAGCAGCTTAAGGGGCGTTGGGTACACTGAAGCTTTCTTT. This chain links TRBV7-3 with TRBJ1-1; TRBD1 might be the D (5 bases). V was cut by 1 base and J by 3 bases, with 12 bases left in between. The CDR3 consists of 15 residues. The germline V gene has CDR1 SGHTA and CDR2 FQGTGA.

The chain carries TRBV5-5 and TRBJ2-6; 10 bases are shared with TRBD1. The CDR3 is 20 residues long. The germline V gene encodes CDR1 SGHKS and CDR2 YYEKEE (reference sequence). Trimming removed 0 bases from V and 0 bases from J; junction bases left unmatched: 9. This CDR3 reads CASSLVGPGTGVSGANVLTF. The CDR3 bases are TGTGCCAGCAGCTTGGTGGGCCCCGGGACAGGGGTCTCTGGGGCCAACGTCCTGACTTTC.

The genes are TRBV5-1 and TRBJ2-1; no reliable D call. This CDR3 contains 14 residues. The germline gives CDR1 SGHRS, CDR2 YFSETQ. The germline V and J ends were trimmed by 0 bases and 5 bases, with 9 bases remaining between them. CDR3 sequence (DNA): TGCGCCAGCAGCTTGGGTGTGGCCGACAATGAGCAGTTCTTC. Its protein is CASSLGVADNEQFF.

This chain uses TRBV5-1 with TRBJ1-2; TRBD1 agrees at 11 bases. This CDR3 contains 16 residues. The V gene's germline CDR1 is SGHRS and CDR2 YFSETQ. The junction had 4 bases not matched to a gene; V was cut back by 0 bases and J by 3 bases. The CDR3 is CASSLEGTGGDYGYTF. DNA for the CDR3: TGCGCCAGCAGCTTGGAGGGGACAGGGGGAGACTATGGCTACACCTTC.

The CDR3 nucleotides are TGTGCCAGCAGCGCAGCGGGGGTCGAGTACGAGCAGTACTTC. It is translated as CASSAAGVEYEQYF. This chain connects TRBV9 to TRBJ2-7, with 8 bases that match TRBD2. This CDR3 has 14 residues. V lost 3 bases, J lost 4 bases, and 6 bases stayed unmatched. Looked up from germline, CDR1 is SGDLS and CDR2 is YYNGEE.

The chain carries TRBV4-2 and TRBJ2-7, with D perhaps TRBD2 (6 bases). The germline CDR1 and CDR2 sequences are LGHNA and YNFKEQ. V was clipped by 5 bases and J by 1 base, with 18 bases between them. This CDR3 contains 16 residues. The CDR3 reads CASSSDTSKTSYEQYF. As DNA, the CDR3 is TGTGCCAGCAGCTCCGATACTAGCAAGACTTCCTACGAGCAGTACTTC.

The CDR3 is CSVSSGGGQETQYF. For the CDR3, the DNA is TGCAGCGTTTCTAGCGGTGGGGGTCAAGAGACCCAGTACTTC. The chain combines TRBV29-1 with TRBJ2-5, with TRBD2 identical over 7 bases. The V gene's germline CDR1 is SQVTM and CDR2 ANQGSEA. The CDR3 runs to 14 residues. Losses at the gene ends were 5 bases for V and 2 bases for J; bases not matched to a gene: 8.

This chain connects TRBV6-1 to TRBJ2-5; D gene uncertain. V was shortened by 4 bases and J by 3 bases, with 12 bases between the two germline ends. The length of the CDR3 is 14 residues. Germline CDR1 and CDR2: MNHNS and SASEGT. CDR3 sequence reads: CASSVVTFEETQYF. CDR3 nucleotide sequence: TGTGCCAGCAGTGTCGTTACTTTTGAAGAGACCCAGTACTTC.

The chain links TRBV27 to TRBJ1-1; D may be TRBD1 (6 bases). Per the germline V gene, CDR1 is MNHEY and CDR2 is SMNVEV (reference sequence). The V end lost 4 bases, the J end lost 1 base, and 7 bases lay between the germline ends. The CDR3 is made up of 13 amino acids. CDR3 loop: CASSWTENTEAFF. DNA of the CDR3: TGTGCCAGCAGTTGGACAGAGAACACTGAAGCTTTCTTT.

This chain uses TRBV9 with TRBJ2-2, with 9 nucleotides matching TRBD1. CDR3 length equals 15 residues. Per the germline V gene, CDR1 is SGDLS and CDR2 is YYNGEE. Trimming at V came to 3 bases and at J to 5 bases, leaving 5 bases not matched to a gene. In nucleotides, the CDR3 is TGTGCCAGCAGCGCTACCGGGACAGGGACCGGGGAGCTGTTTTTT. As protein: CASSATGTGTGELFF.

This chain connects TRBV9 to TRBJ1-3; D gene unclear. V lost 4 bases to trimming and J lost 0 bases, with 11 bases between them. The germline V gene has CDR1 SGDLS and CDR2 YYNGEE. The CDR3 contains 15 residues. The CDR3 DNA reads TGTGCCAGCAGCCTCGACGGGAACTCTGGAAACACCATATATTTT. Residues: CASSLDGNSGNTIYF.

The chain combines TRBV18 with TRBJ1-1, with D perhaps TRBD1 (5 bases). The CDR3 runs 14 residues. The germline V and J ends were trimmed by 3 bases and 4 bases, with 12 bases remaining between them. Germline V gene lookup returns CDR1 KGHSH and CDR2 LQKENI. DNA of the CDR3: TGTGCCAGCTCACCGGGGGGTGACGGCACTGAAGCTTTCTTT. Translating gives CASSPGGDGTEAFF.

The chain carries TRBV27 and TRBJ1-1; 11 bases align to TRBD1. The CDR3 is made up of 14 amino acids. The germline V gene has CDR1 MNHEY and CDR2 SMNVEV (reference sequence). The junction had 3 bases not matched to a gene; V was cut back by 5 bases and J by 4 bases. The CDR3 nucleotides are TGTGCCAGCAGTCACGGGACAGGGGGCACTGAAGCTTTCTTT. Translation gives CASSHGTGGTEAFF.

The rearrangement links TRBV4-2 to TRBJ2-1, with 8 bases that match TRBD2. This CDR3 has 17 amino acids. Germline V gives CDR1 LGHNA, CDR2 YNFKEQ. V dropped 0 bases and J dropped 4; count of bases not matched to a gene: 8. This chain's CDR3 is CASSQEDGLAGYNEQFF. The CDR3 bases are TGTGCCAGCAGCCAAGAGGACGGACTAGCTGGTTACAATGAGCAGTTCTTC.

The rearrangement links TRBV5-1 to TRBJ1-2, with D maybe TRBD1 (6 bases). Germline V CDR1 and CDR2: SGHRS, YFSETQ. V lost 0 bases and J 7 bases, leaving 13 bases between the germline ends. CDR3 size: 14 residues. The CDR3 DNA is TGCGCCAGCAGCTTGGAAACAGGGAGTCTTGGCTACACCTTC. Its protein is CASSLETGSLGYTF. Together with reference TRBV5-1 and TRBJ1-2, the CDR3 gives the full variable domain: KAGVTQTPRYLIKTRGQQVTLSCSPISGHRSVSWYQQTPGQGLQFLFEYFSETQRNKGNFPGRFSGRQFSNSRSEMNVSTLELGDSALYLCASSLETGSLGYTFGSGTRLTVV.

J is TRBJ1-2 and V is TRBV28; 7 positions match TRBD1. V lost 3 bases to trimming and J lost 3 bases; unmatched junction nucleotides: 16. This CDR3 spans 18 amino acids. CDR1 is MDHEN, CDR2 SYDVKM, per germline. This CDR3 is CASSFYRQGQSGDYGYTF. The CDR3 nucleotides are TGTGCCAGCAGTTTCTACCGACAGGGTCAAAGCGGTGACTATGGCTACACCTTC.

Of note for this clone: At one boundary the junction diverges from the germline segment, which might be a read error. J is TRBJ1-2 and V is TRBV4-2; 7 nucleotides line up with TRBD1. The CDR3 contains 15 residues. Germline lookup yields CDR1 LGHNA and CDR2 YNFKEQ. The DNA of the CDR3 is TGTGCCAGCAGCCAAAACACAGGGGTTAACTATGGCTACCCCTTC. Translated, it gives CASSQNTGVNYGYPF.

J is TRBJ2-2 and V is TRBV5-6; 9 bases map to TRBD1. The CDR3 covers 15 residues. CDR1 and CDR2 from the germline V gene are SGHDT and YYEEEE. J was trimmed by 6 bases and V by 4 bases; bases with no gene match: 7. As DNA, the CDR3 is TGTGCCAGCAGCCTGGGACAGGGATGGTCCGGGGAGCTGTTTTTT. Encoded protein: CASSLGQGWSGELFF.

This chain connects TRBV5-6 to TRBJ2-6; TRBD1 is a possible D gene (5 bases). The CDR3 sequence is 15 residues long. V was cut by 2 bases and J by 0 bases, with 6 bases left in between. CDR1 is SGHDT, CDR2 YYEEEE, per germline. In nucleotides, the CDR3 is TGTGCCAGCAGCTTCAGGGACTCTGGGGCCAACGTCCTGACTTTC. It is translated as CASSFRDSGANVLTF. Looking up the rest from reference TRBV5-6 and TRBJ2-6 gives the full variable domain: DAGVTQSPTHLIKTRGQQVTLRCSPKSGHDTVSWYQQALGQGPQFIFQYYEEEERQRGNFPDRFSGHQFPNYSSELNVNALLLGDSALYLCASSFRDSGANVLTFGAGSRLTVL.

The J gene is TRBJ2-1, the V gene TRBV9; maybe TRBD2 (6 bases). The V gene lost 0 bases and the J gene lost 5 bases, with 15 bases spanning the gap. Germline V gene lookup returns CDR1 SGDLS and CDR2 YYNGEE. This CDR3 contains 16 residues. The CDR3 DNA is TGTGCCAGCAGCGTAGGACTAGACATTTTCGACAATGAGCAGTTCTTC. Encoded protein: CASSVGLDIFDNEQFF.

This chain joins TRBV11-3 and TRBJ1-1; a possible D gene is TRBD1 (5 bases). Germline CDR1 SGHNT, CDR2 YENEEA. The CDR3 extends over 14 amino acids. With 5 bases removed from V and 3 bases from J, the gap between germline ends came to 13 bases. The CDR3, as DNA: TGTGCCAGCAGCGTCCGGGGAGGGGACACTGAAGCTTTCTTT. This sequence encodes CASSVRGGDTEAFF.

This clone was observed a few times. The genes are TRBV30 and TRBJ2-2; D may be TRBD2 (5 bases). In germline, CDR1 is GTSNPN, CDR2 SVGIG (reference sequence). This CDR3 is 15 amino acids long. Deletions cut 0 bases from V and 1 base from J, with 9 bases between. The CDR3 region has the DNA TGTGCCTGGAGTGTAAATGGAGGGAACACCGGGGAGCTGTTTTTT. Residues: CAWSVNGGNTGELFF.

This clone was counted only a few times. The rearrangement uses TRBV7-3 and TRBJ2-2; D might be TRBD2 (6 bases). Germline V gene lookup returns CDR1 SGHTA and CDR2 FQGTGA. The CDR3 covers 15 residues. Trimming left V 2 bases short and J 4 bases short, with 11 bases between. Here the CDR3 reads CASSLVRGGTGELFF. CDR3 in DNA: TGTGCCAGCAGCTTAGTGCGGGGAGGCACCGGGGAGCTGTTTTTT.

This chain links TRBV2 with TRBJ1-5; TRBD1 aligns across 8 bases. Germline loops: CDR1 SNHLY, CDR2 FYNNEI. V lost 5 bases, J lost 6 bases, and 9 bases stayed unmatched. This CDR3 is 15 amino acids long. The CDR3, as DNA: TGTGCCAGCAGTACGGGACCAGGGGGCGGTCAGCCCCAGCATTTT. It is translated as CASSTGPGGGQPQHF. The complete variable domain, with remaining parts taken from reference TRBV2 and TRBJ1-5, reads EPEVTQTPSHQVTQMGQEVILRCVPISNHLYFYWYRQILGQKVEFLVSFYNNEISEKSEIFDDQFSVERPDGSNFTLKIRSTKLEDSAMYFCASSTGPGGGQPQHFGDGTRLSIL.